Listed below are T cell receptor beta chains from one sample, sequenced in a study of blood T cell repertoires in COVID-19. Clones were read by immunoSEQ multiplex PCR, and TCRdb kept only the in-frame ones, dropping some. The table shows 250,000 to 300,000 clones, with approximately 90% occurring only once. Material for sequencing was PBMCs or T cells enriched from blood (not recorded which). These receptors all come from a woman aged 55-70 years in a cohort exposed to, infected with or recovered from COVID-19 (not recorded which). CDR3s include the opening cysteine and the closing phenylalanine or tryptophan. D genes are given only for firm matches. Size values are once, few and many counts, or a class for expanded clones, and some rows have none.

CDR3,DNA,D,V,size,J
CASSYVQGLSYEQYF,TGTGCCAGCAGTTACGTACAGGGTCTCTCCTACGAGCAGTACTTC,-,TRBV6-6,-,TRBJ2-7
CASSQAQRGGETQYF,TGTGCCAGCAGCCAAGCACAGCGGGGCGGGGAGACCCAGTACTTC,TRBD2,TRBV4-2,-,TRBJ2-5
CASSPTGRTTEAFF,TGTGCCAGCTCACCAACAGGGCGGACCACTGAAGCCTTCTTT,-,TRBV18,-,TRBJ1-1
CASSVSRGSQPQHF,TGTGCCAGCAGTGTGTCCAGGGGAAGTCAGCCCCAGCATTTT,-,TRBV2,few,TRBJ1-5
CATSRARREKAFF,TGTGCCACCAGCAGAGCTCGCCGGGAAAAAGCTTTCTTT,-,TRBV15,-,TRBJ1-1
CASSSGQGADYGYTF,TGCGCCAGCAGCAGCGGACAGGGGGCGGACTATGGCTACACCTTC,TRBD1,TRBV5-1,-,TRBJ1-2
CASSQLAGVGGEQFF,TGTGCCAGCAGCCAGCTAGCGGGAGTAGGGGGTGAGCAGTTCTTC,TRBD2,TRBV11-2,-,TRBJ2-1
CATSDVTGDWGETQYF,TGTGCCACCAGTGATGTGACAGGGGACTGGGGGGAGACCCAGTACTTC,TRBD1,TRBV24-1,-,TRBJ2-5
CASSLGTAYEQYF,TGTGCCAGCAGTCTAGGGACAGCCTACGAGCAGTACTTC,TRBD1,TRBV25-1,few,TRBJ2-7
CASTPTFKGRNNEQFF,TGTGCCAGCACCCCCACCTTTAAGGGGCGGAACAATGAGCAGTTCTTC,-,TRBV2,-,TRBJ2-1
CASSPAGRQTTAYGYTF,TGTGCCAGCAGCCCAGCGGGGCGGCAGACCACCGCCTATGGCTACACCTTC,-,TRBV7-2,-,TRBJ1-2
CASSWASGGYEQYF,TGTGCCAGCAGTTGGGCTAGCGGAGGCTACGAGCAGTACTTC,TRBD2,TRBV2,-,TRBJ2-7
CASSFLDTTNYGYTF,TGTGCCAGCAGTTTTCTCGACACCACTAACTATGGCTACACCTTC,-,TRBV27,-,TRBJ1-2
CASSPPLAEYNEQFF,TGTGCCAGCTCACCACCGCTAGCTGAGTACAATGAGCAGTTCTTC,-,TRBV18,few,TRBJ2-1
CASSTSGTGLVYGYTF,TGTGCCAGCAGCACCTCCGGGACAGGGCTGGTCTATGGCTACACCTTC,TRBD1,TRBV7-8,-,TRBJ1-2
CASSISAGGVRDEQFF,TGTGCCAGTAGTATTTCAGCGGGAGGGGTTAGGGATGAGCAGTTCTTC,TRBD2,TRBV19,-,TRBJ2-1
CASSQDVTGAKNIQYF,TGCGCCAGCAGCCAAGACGTTACAGGAGCCAAAAACATTCAGTACTTC,-,TRBV4-1,-,TRBJ2-4
CASSRGQGLGGYEQYF,TGTGCCAGCAGCCGGGGGCAAGGACTAGGGGGATACGAGCAGTACTTC,-,TRBV3-1/TRBV3-2,-,TRBJ2-7
CASSLARSGGGDEQYF,TGTGCCAGCAGCTTAGCCCGCTCGGGAGGAGGCGACGAGCAGTACTTC,TRBD2,TRBV7-2,-,TRBJ2-7
CASSPRQETQYF,TGTGCCAGCAGTCCGCGGCAAGAGACCCAGTACTTC,-,TRBV6-5,-,TRBJ2-5
CASSPRVSSYNEQFF,TGTGCCAGTAGTCCCAGGGTCAGCTCCTACAATGAGCAGTTCTTC,-,TRBV19,-,TRBJ2-1
CASSLHDREETQYF,TGTGCCAGCAGCCTCCATGACAGGGAAGAGACCCAGTACTTC,TRBD1,TRBV7-9,-,TRBJ2-5
CASSPAGTVTYEQYF,TGTGCCAGCAGCCCAGCCGGGACAGTGACCTACGAGCAGTACTTC,TRBD1,TRBV3-1/TRBV3-2,-,TRBJ2-7